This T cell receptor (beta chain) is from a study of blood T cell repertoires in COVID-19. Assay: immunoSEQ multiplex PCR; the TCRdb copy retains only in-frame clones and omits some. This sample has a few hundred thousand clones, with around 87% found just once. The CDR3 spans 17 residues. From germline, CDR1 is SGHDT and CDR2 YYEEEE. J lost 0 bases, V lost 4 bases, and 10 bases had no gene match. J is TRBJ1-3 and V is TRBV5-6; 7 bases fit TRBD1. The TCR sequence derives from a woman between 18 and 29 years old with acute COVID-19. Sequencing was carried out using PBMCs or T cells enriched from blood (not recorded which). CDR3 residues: CASSRQGRGVSGNTIYF. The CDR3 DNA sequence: TGTGCCAGCAGCCGACAGGGTAGAGGAGTCTCTGGAAACACCATATATTTT. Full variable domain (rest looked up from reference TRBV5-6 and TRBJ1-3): DAGVTQSPTHLIKTRGQQVTLRCSPKSGHDTVSWYQQALGQGPQFIFQYYEEEERQRGNFPDRFSGHQFPNYSSELNVNALLLGDSALYLCASSRQGRGVSGNTIYFGEGSWLTVV.